This T cell receptor beta chain was obtained from a study of technical replicates of blood from several donors. Clones were sequenced by immunoSEQ multiplex PCR, and TCRdb holds only the in-frame ones, with some missing. The profile shows approximately 80,000 clones, about 98% of them singletons. This sequence was found in a human donor in good health. Material: T cells isolated from PBMCs.

CDR3 in DNA: TGTGCCAGCAGTGACATACAGGGGGGGACTAATGAAAAACTGTTTTTT. Its protein product is CASSDIQGGTNEKLFF. The chain has TRBV6-1 and TRBJ1-4, with 8 positions matching TRBD1. This CDR3 contains 16 residues. The germline CDR1 and CDR2 sequences are MNHNS and SASEGT. Germline trimming cut 3 bases from V and 2 bases from J; bases unmatched to any gene: 5.